Following are 29 T cell receptor beta chains from one sample sequenced in a study of shared clonotypes between healthy human individuals. Only in-frame clones appear in the TCRdb table, and some are missing; sequencing was by immunoSEQ multiplex PCR. The table includes approximately 330,000 clones, around 70% detected once. Input material: memory CD4+ T cells sorted from blood. Subset described: CD45RA-negative fraction. The receptors originated from a young man in good health.

The rearrangement links TRBV27 to TRBJ2-7, with no clear D. Germline assignment: CDR1 MNHEY and CDR2 SMNVEV (reference sequence). V dropped 4 bases and J dropped 5 bases, with 6 bases sitting between them. This CDR3 contains 11 residues. CDR3 sequence: CASSYSHEQYF. The CDR3 DNA reads TGTGCCAGCAGTTACAGCCACGAGCAGTACTTC.

The V and J genes are TRBV27 and TRBJ2-6; D perhaps matches TRBD1 (6 bases). Germline assignment: CDR1 MNHEY and CDR2 SMNVEV (reference sequence). CDR3 length: 17 amino acids. Trimming shortened V by 5 bases and J by 0 bases, and 14 bases separated the two germline ends. DNA of the CDR3: TGTGCCAGCAGTCACCGACAGGCGAGCTCTGGGGCCAACGTCCTGACTTTC. Translated: CASSHRQASSGANVLTF.

The chain links TRBV7-2 to TRBJ2-7; D is possibly TRBD2 (7 bases). The V and J ends lost 6 bases and 1 base respectively, with 19 bases between them. The CDR3 runs 16 residues. Germline CDR1 is SGHTA and CDR2 is FQGNSA. In nucleotides, the CDR3 is TGTGCCAGCAGTCCTACGTGGGGGGGGGCATCCTACGAGCAGTACTTC. It encodes CASSPTWGGASYEQYF.

This clone is a singleton in its sample. The rearrangement links TRBV19 to TRBJ2-7; TRBD1 or TRBD2 may be the D gene (5 bases each). Germline values: CDR1 LNHDA, CDR2 SQIVND (reference sequence). The CDR3 totals 14 residues. Trimming removed 1 base at V and 5 bases at J, with 12 bases between. The chain's CDR3 is CASSIGQRNDEQYF. The CDR3 nucleotides are TGTGCCAGTAGTATAGGACAGCGGAACGACGAGCAGTACTTC.

This clone was observed at least ten times. J is TRBJ1-1 and V is TRBV6-1; D is undetermined. The CDR3 covers 16 residues. Per germline, CDR1 MNHNS and CDR2 SASEGT. V dropped 2 bases and J dropped 0 bases, with 13 bases sitting between them. The chain's CDR3 is CASSESGDGMNTEAFF. In nucleotides, the CDR3 is TGTGCCAGCAGTGAATCGGGTGACGGGATGAACACTGAAGCTTTCTTT.

The chain joins TRBV6-6 to TRBJ1-2; D is unresolved. The V end lost 1 base, the J end lost 7 bases, and 10 bases lay between the germline ends. CDR3 size: 13 residues. The germline CDR1 and CDR2 sequences are MNHNY and SVGAGI (reference sequence). CDR3 sequence reads: CASSYLSVSGYTF. The CDR3 nucleotides are TGTGCCAGCAGTTACTTATCGGTTTCTGGCTACACCTTC.

The chain employs TRBV2 and TRBJ2-3, with 9 nucleotides matching TRBD2. The CDR3 loop spans 18 amino acids. Germline CDR1 reads SNHLY; CDR2 reads FYNNEI. The ends lost 2 bases at V and 0 bases at J; junction bases unmatched: 9. The CDR3 loop reads CASSERLAGPTSTDTQYF. The CDR3 DNA reads TGTGCCAGCAGTGAACGGCTAGCGGGACCAACTAGCACAGATACGCAGTATTTT.

The genes are TRBV21-1 and TRBJ2-7; no check of the table's D call, TRBD1, against the DNA was made. TRBV21-1 is a pseudogene segment. This CDR3 region has 19 residues. CDR3 DNA: TGTGCCAGCAGCATAGCGCGAATCAAACAGGGTCCTATTCGCTACGAGCAGTACTTC. Protein sequence: CASSIARIKQGPIRYEQYF.

This chain connects TRBV2 to TRBJ1-2, with 8 bases identical to TRBD1. The CDR3 runs 12 residues. Trimming took 6 bases from V and 9 from J; bases not matched to a gene: 6. Germline CDR1 is SNHLY and CDR2 is FYNNEI. The CDR3 here is CASSPDRARYTF. CDR3 nucleotide sequence: TGTGCCAGCAGCCCGGACAGGGCTCGCTACACCTTC.

The V call is TRBV5-1, the J call TRBJ1-2; 10 bases align to TRBD1. The junction had 12 bases not matched to a gene; V was cut back by 5 bases and J by 8 bases. Germline V lookup: CDR1 SGHRS, CDR2 YFSETQ. The CDR3 covers 15 residues. CDR3 coding DNA: TGCGCCAGCAGAAATGTCGGGACAGGGGTTCAAGGCTACACCTTC. This sequence encodes CASRNVGTGVQGYTF.

The chain carries TRBV9 and TRBJ1-1, with D perhaps TRBD1 (5 bases). The germline V gene has CDR1 SGDLS and CDR2 YYNGEE. The CDR3 is 13 amino acids. The V end was cut by 2 bases, the J end by 7 bases, with 12 bases between. The CDR3 nucleotides are TGTGCCAGCAGCGTGATGGGGGAGGGTGAAGCTTTCTTT. This translates into CASSVMGEGEAFF.

The rearrangement joins TRBV5-4 to TRBJ2-7; TRBD2 matches at 10 bases. The CDR3 has 14 residues. CDR1 is SGHNT, CDR2 YYREEE, per germline (reference sequence). The junction had 3 bases not matched to a gene; V was cut back by 4 bases and J by 2 bases. CDR3 protein: CASSISGRTYEQYF. CDR3 DNA sequence: TGTGCCAGCAGCATTAGCGGGAGGACCTACGAGCAGTACTTC.

V usage is TRBV7-9 and J usage is TRBJ1-1; D gene unclear. The CDR3 contains 13 residues. Germline-derived CDR1 and CDR2 are SEHNR and FQNEAQ (reference sequence). The ends were cut back, 4 bases at V and 0 bases at J, with 6 bases in the middle. The CDR3 spells CASSSNMNTEAFF. CDR3 in DNA: TGTGCCAGCAGCTCGAATATGAACACTGAAGCTTTCTTT.

The J gene is TRBJ2-5, the V gene TRBV10-3; TRBD2 matches 10 bases. J gave up 5 bases and V 2 bases, and 8 bases lay outside the gene matches. The CDR3 contains 16 residues. CDR1 is ENHRY, CDR2 SYGVKD, per germline. The CDR3 region has the DNA TGTGCCATCAGTGAGGGCCGAGCGGGAGGGTCGGAGACCCAGTACTTC. It codes for CAISEGRAGGSETQYF.

This sequence joins TRBV2 and TRBJ1-1; a weak D match, TRBD1 (5 bases). In germline, CDR1 is SNHLY, CDR2 FYNNEI. CDR3 length: 14 amino acids. Trimming left V 6 bases short and J 1 base short, with 12 bases between. The CDR3 DNA reads as TGTGCCAGCAGCCAGGGCACGGGGAACACTGAAGCTTTCTTT. Protein product: CASSQGTGNTEAFF.

The CDR3 spells CASSTTGGWGNTIYF. DNA of the CDR3: TGTGCCAGCAGCACCACAGGGGGTTGGGGAAACACCATATATTTT. The chain carries TRBV11-2 and TRBJ1-3; 8 nucleotides match TRBD1. CDR1 is SGHAT and CDR2 is FQNNGV in the germline V gene. With 5 bases clipped from V and 4 bases from J, the junction kept 7 bases outside the gene matches. This CDR3 contains 15 residues. The full variable domain, rest sourced from reference TRBV11-2 and TRBJ1-3, is EAGVAQSPRYKIIEKRQSVAFWCNPISGHATLYWYQQILGQGPKLLIQFQNNGVVDDSQLPKDRFSAERLKGVDSTLKIQPAKLEDSAVYLCASSTTGGWGNTIYFGEGSWLTVV.

This chain links TRBV5-8 with TRBJ1-3; no definite D call. The CDR3 has 15 amino acids. V shed 4 bases and J shed 0 bases, with 11 bases lying between them. Germline V CDR1 and CDR2: SGHTS, YDEGEE. CDR3 nucleotides: TGTGCCAGCAGCCTGACACAGTTCTCTGGAAACACCATATATTTT. Translating gives CASSLTQFSGNTIYF.

This clone was recorded a few times. The gene calls are TRBV2 and TRBJ2-6; D is unresolved. CDR1 is SNHLY, CDR2 FYNNEI, per germline. The germline V and J ends were trimmed by 4 bases and 0 bases, with 10 bases remaining between them. The CDR3 consists of 16 residues. CDR3 sequence (DNA): TGTGCCAGCAGTGTAGGCTTCCTCTCTGGGGCCAACGTCCTGACTTTC. Translating it yields CASSVGFLSGANVLTF.

In this sample, this clone turned up many times. The chain uses TRBV10-3 and TRBJ1-1, with D perhaps TRBD1 (6 bases). Trimming cost V 4 bases and J 1 base, with 13 bases left between them. Germline lookup yields CDR1 ENHRY and CDR2 SYGVKD. The CDR3 consists of 15 residues. In DNA, the CDR3 is TGTGCCATCAGTGTGGCAGGGGACCAGAACACTGAAGCTTTCTTT. Translation: CAISVAGDQNTEAFF.

This clone has a handful of counts. The chain links TRBV27 to TRBJ2-5; weak D call: TRBD1 (6 bases). V lost 6 bases and J lost 8, with 22 bases in between. The CDR3 loop spans 15 amino acids. Germline CDR1 and CDR2: MNHEY and SMNVEV (reference sequence). CDR3 region: CASSRFGAQQGTQYF. DNA for the CDR3: TGTGCCAGCAGCCGGTTTGGAGCTCAACAGGGAACCCAGTACTTC.

V and J are TRBV5-1 and TRBJ2-5; D gene uncertain. CDR3 size: 14 residues. Germline CDR1 reads SGHRS; CDR2 reads YFSETQ. Trimming shortened V by 4 bases and J by 1 base, and 11 bases separated the two germline ends. The CDR3 DNA sequence: TGCGCCAGCAGCCCCGGTCACGCCCAAGAGACCCAGTACTTC. This translates into CASSPGHAQETQYF.

Only a few counts were recorded for this clone. The rearrangement uses TRBV28 and TRBJ1-1; D unresolved. Trimming shortened V by 2 bases and J by 3 bases, and 10 bases separated the two germline ends. Germline values: CDR1 MDHEN, CDR2 SYDVKM. The CDR3 runs to 14 residues. CDR3 nucleotides: TGTGCCAGCAGTTTAAGGAGTAGGGACACTGAAGCTTTCTTT. Protein sequence: CASSLRSRDTEAFF.

This rearrangement joins TRBV28 to TRBJ1-1; D is uncertain. The V end was cut by 2 bases, the J end by 6 bases, with 4 bases between. Germline V gene sequence: CDR1 MDHEN, CDR2 SYDVKM. The CDR3 is 11 residues long. Written as DNA, the CDR3 is TGTGCCAGCAGTTTAGGGGCTGAAGCTTTCTTT. This encodes CASSLGAEAFF.

The chain joins TRBV25-1 to TRBJ2-7; 9 bases are a match to TRBD1. The J segment lost 4 bases and the V segment lost 6 bases, leaving 4 bases of the junction unmatched. Per germline, CDR1 MGHDK and CDR2 SYGVNS. CDR3 length: 13 residues. This CDR3 reads CASRQGAIYEQYF. CDR3 nucleotides: TGTGCCAGCAGACAGGGGGCGATATACGAGCAGTACTTC.

This clone was observed a handful of times. V and J are TRBV5-1 and TRBJ2-3; D unclear. This CDR3 region has 14 residues. In germline, CDR1 is SGHRS, CDR2 YFSETQ. Trimming removed 0 bases at V and 4 bases at J, with 9 bases between. DNA of the CDR3: TGCGCCAGCAGCTTGGACGGGCTCTCAGATACGCAGTATTTT. It yields the protein CASSLDGLSDTQYF.

The rearrangement joins TRBV6-1 to TRBJ2-7; perhaps TRBD1 as D (5 bases). Germline assignment: CDR1 MNHNS and CDR2 SASEGT. Trimming took 2 bases from V and 3 from J, leaving 11 bases between them. The CDR3 has 14 amino acids. CDR3 DNA sequence: TGTGCCAGCAGTGAAAATCAGGGCTTCTACGAGCAGTACTTC. Amino acid sequence: CASSENQGFYEQYF.

As to this clone: A read error may be the cause here, since a much bigger clone is one base away. The V call is TRBV5-5, the J call TRBJ1-1; D unclear. V was pared by 2 bases and J by 1 base, with 6 bases between. The CDR3 extends over 13 amino acids. Germline CDR1 reads SGHKS; CDR2 reads YYEKEE (reference sequence). CDR3 region: CASSFDGNTEAFF. The DNA of the CDR3 is TGTGCCAGCAGCTTTGACGGGAACACTGAAGCTTTCTTT.

V is TRBV7-2 and J is TRBJ2-5; 7 bases agree with TRBD1. This CDR3 region has 15 residues. V trimming: 5 bases; J trimming: 5 bases; junction bases outside the gene matches: 11. Germline values: CDR1 SGHTA, CDR2 FQGNSA. In DNA form, the CDR3 reads TGTGCCAGCAGCCCCCCGACAGGGTTGTTCGAGACCCAGTACTTC. Translation: CASSPPTGLFETQYF.

This chain's CDR3 is CASSGRKSGDEQYF. CDR3 coding DNA: TGTGCCAGCAGTGGGAGAAAAAGCGGTGACGAGCAGTACTTC. V and J are TRBV27 and TRBJ2-7, with D maybe TRBD2 (5 bases). The CDR3 loop spans 14 amino acids. Trimming cost V 5 bases and J 5 bases, with 16 bases left between them. Germline V gene lookup returns CDR1 MNHEY and CDR2 SMNVEV (reference sequence).